The 24 T cell receptor beta chains below come from one sample, sequenced in a study of CXCR3-negative and CXCR3-positive naive CD8 T cells. TRB cDNA libraries were made by UMI-labeled 5' RACE. TCRdb re-called the 5' RACE reads; one entry per CDR3 protein, DNA not given. In all, the sample yields about 43,000 distinct CDR3 sequences. Sequencing was performed on memory CD8+ T cells from blood. The source is a human donor in good health. Some clones in this sample may be carry-over from other donors' samples.

This rearrangement joins TRBV2 to TRBJ2-5; TCRdb designates TRBD1, a call that cannot be tested without DNA. Germline loops: CDR1 SNHLY, CDR2 FYNNEI. This CDR3 has 16 residues. The CDR3 spells CASTASRGPRQETQYF.

This chain joins TRBV20-1 and TRBJ2-1; TCRdb designates TRBD1, a call that cannot be tested without DNA. CDR3 length: 13 residues. Germline V gene sequence: CDR1 DFQATT, CDR2 SNEGSKA (reference sequence). The CDR3 loop is CSASDRDYNEQFF.

The gene calls are TRBV20-1 and TRBJ2-5; no DNA is available, so the TRBD1 call from TCRdb remains unchecked. The length of the CDR3 is 14 residues. Germline V gene lookup returns CDR1 DFQATT and CDR2 SNEGSKA (reference sequence). Here the CDR3 reads CSARDLGSGETQYF.

Measured by frequency, this clonotype is medium-sized. J is TRBJ2-1 and V is TRBV29-1. This CDR3 is built from 16 residues. From germline, CDR1 is SQVTM and CDR2 ANQGSEA. CDR3 protein: CSVLGFGQESYNEQFF.

This chain connects TRBV29-1 to TRBJ2-2; lacking DNA, the TRBD1 call made by TCRdb goes unchecked. Germline CDR1 reads SQVTM; CDR2 reads ANQGSEA. The length of the CDR3 is 12 residues. This CDR3 reads CSANRGTGELFF.

This chain joins TRBV15 and TRBJ2-5; TCRdb lists TRBD1, though no DNA is available to test this call. CDR3 length: 14 amino acids. Germline lookup yields CDR1 LNHNV and CDR2 YYDKDF (reference sequence). CDR3 region: CATSRDRGSETQYF.

This CDR3 is CASSYGLAGGQDEQFF. The chain carries TRBV6-6 and TRBJ2-1; TCRdb's D call of TRBD2 is untestable without DNA. The germline V gene has CDR1 MNHNY and CDR2 SVGAGI (reference sequence). This CDR3 has 16 residues.

The rearrangement links TRBV18 to TRBJ1-2; checking the TCRdb D call of TRBD1 is not possible without DNA. The CDR3 consists of 15 residues. CDR1 KGHSH and CDR2 LQKENI come from the germline V gene. The chain's CDR3 is CASSPPGQGTYGYTF. Drawing the rest from reference TRBV18 and TRBJ1-2, the complete variable domain is NAGVMQNPRHLVRRRGQEARLRCSPMKGHSHVYWYRQLPEEGLKFMVYLQKENIIDESGMPKERFSAEFPKEGPSILRIQQVVRGDSAAYFCASSPPGQGTYGYTFGSGTRLTVV.

CDR3 amino acids: CSARTGTSVYEQFF. The chain combines TRBV20-1 with TRBJ2-1; TCRdb calls TRBD2, which cannot be checked without DNA. The germline gives CDR1 DFQATT, CDR2 SNEGSKA (reference sequence). The CDR3 consists of 14 residues.

The chain couples TRBV6-4 to TRBJ2-3. The length of the CDR3 is 16 residues. Germline CDR1 is MRHNA and CDR2 is SNTAGT. The CDR3 region is CASSDVQTSDTDTQYF.

This chain joins TRBV11-2 and TRBJ2-3; TCRdb indicates TRBD1, and absent DNA this call remains unverified. Germline CDR1 is SGHAT and CDR2 is FQNNGV. CDR3 length equals 17 residues. CDR3 residues: CASSGAGPEEGGDTQYF.

The chain recombines TRBV5-1 with TRBJ2-1; TCRdb's D call of TRBD2 is untestable without DNA. The CDR3 spans 15 residues. Germline V gene lookup returns CDR1 SGHRS and CDR2 YFSETQ. CDR3: CASSFGTSATNEQFF.

The chain uses TRBV28 and TRBJ2-5; TCRdb proposes TRBD1, but this gene call is untestable without DNA. Germline V gene lookup returns CDR1 MDHEN and CDR2 SYDVKM. CDR3 length: 15 amino acids. The CDR3 protein is CASSTLTSGQETQYF.

V usage is TRBV20-1 and J usage is TRBJ2-7; with no DNA, the TCRdb D assignment of TRBD1 cannot be verified. Germline lookup yields CDR1 DFQATT and CDR2 SNEGSKA (reference sequence). The CDR3 loop spans 16 amino acids. The CDR3: CSARTPLQGAGYEQYF.

The gene calls are TRBV6-5 and TRBJ2-1; the D call of TRBD1 rests on TCRdb alone, since no DNA is present to check it. CDR1 MNHEY and CDR2 SVGAGI come from the germline V gene. The CDR3 spans 15 residues. CDR3 loop: CASSKTGEPYNEQFF.

The chain employs TRBV2 and TRBJ2-7; TCRdb outputs TRBD2, but without DNA this stays unchecked. Per the germline V gene, CDR1 is SNHLY and CDR2 is FYNNEI. This CDR3 comprises 14 residues. CDR3 sequence reads: CASSDRDYSYEQYF. The whole variable domain, filled in from reference TRBV2 and TRBJ2-7, reads EPEVTQTPSHQVTQMGQEVILRCVPISNHLYFYWYRQILGQKVEFLVSFYNNEISEKSEIFDDQFSVERPDGSNFTLKIRSTKLEDSAMYFCASSDRDYSYEQYFGPGTRLTVT.

V and J are TRBV29-1 and TRBJ2-7; the D call from TCRdb, TRBD2, cannot be confirmed without DNA. This CDR3 has 13 residues. Germline lookup yields CDR1 SQVTM and CDR2 ANQGSEA. CDR3 region: CSVEGEQFYEQYF.

The chain combines TRBV4-1 with TRBJ1-1. In germline, CDR1 is MGHRA, CDR2 YSYEKL. This CDR3 region has 14 residues. CDR3 sequence reads: CASSQEGMNTEAFF.

The genes are TRBV4-3 and TRBJ1-5. The germline V gene encodes CDR1 LGHNA and CDR2 YSLEER. This CDR3 comprises 16 residues. CDR3 region: CASSQEAEWSNQPQHF.

The J gene is TRBJ2-7, the V gene TRBV20-1. CDR1 is DFQATT, CDR2 SNEGSKA, per germline (reference sequence). The CDR3 is made up of 14 amino acids. This chain's CDR3 is CSARDRLASYEQYF.

V usage is TRBV20-1 and J usage is TRBJ1-1. Germline lookup yields CDR1 DFQATT and CDR2 SNEGSKA (reference sequence). This CDR3 comprises 12 residues. The CDR3: CSASDLNTEAFF.

J is TRBJ2-7 and V is TRBV7-9; TCRdb names TRBD1, which stays unverified in the absence of DNA. This CDR3 is built from 14 residues. CDR1 SEHNR and CDR2 FQNEAQ come from the germline V gene (reference sequence). CDR3: CASSLAQGYYEQYF.

The genes are TRBV6-4 and TRBJ2-2; TCRdb selects TRBD1, and the lack of DNA leaves this call unchecked. Germline CDR1 reads MRHNA; CDR2 reads SNTAGT. CDR3 length equals 14 residues. The CDR3 loop reads CASSYSPGTGELFF.

V is TRBV4-3 and J is TRBJ2-7; TCRdb names TRBD1, which stays unverified in the absence of DNA. Germline CDR1 and CDR2: LGHNA and YSLEER. The CDR3 extends over 16 amino acids. The CDR3 loop is CASSQEVGDGTYEQYF.